This TCR beta chain comes out of a study of blood T cell repertoires in COVID-19. V lost 1 base to trimming and J lost 12 bases; unmatched junction nucleotides: 9. This CDR3 is built from 14 residues. Germline V gene data show CDR1 as LGHNA and CDR2 as YSLEER. Authors' data handling: Scientists estimated how many nucleated cells there were by amplifying reference gene primers. Using immunoSEQ multiplex PCR, the repertoire was profiled, and TCRdb retains in-frame clones only, with some absent. That table is the source of V, J and clone size, and D and trimming were worked out from the DNA. In the table there are under 150,000 clones, 84% of which are singletons.

The TCR originated in a man aged 45-60 years in a cohort exposed to, infected with or recovered from COVID-19 (not recorded which). The rearrangement joins TRBV4-3 to TRBJ2-1; 7 positions match TRBD2. Sequenced sample: PBMCs or T cells enriched from blood (not recorded which). The CDR3 here is CASSQVGGSVGQFF. The DNA of the CDR3 is TGCGCCAGCAGCCAAGTGGGAGGGTCCGTGGGGCAGTTCTTC.